These T cell receptor beta chains were read from a single sample in a study of blood T cell repertoires in COVID-19. Assay used: immunoSEQ multiplex PCR; TCRdb lists only in-frame clones, some missing. This table has around 430,000 clones, 88% appearing once. The sample comprised peripheral blood. The receptors stem from a woman aged 45-65 years with COVID-19, enrolled during active disease. Each CDR3 is given with its conserved first and last residue. The order of the fields is V gene, clone size, J gene, D gene, CDR3 DNA, CDR3 protein. The D gene is left open where the match is weak. Clone size is shown for a subset of rows, as once, few, many or a class of expanded clone.

V gene: TRBV4-1; clone size: NA; J gene: TRBJ1-5; D gene: NA; CDR3 DNA: TGCGCCAGCAGCCCCCTAGGGGCGAGAGGTCAGCCCCAGCATTTT; CDR3 protein: CASSPLGARGQPQHF
V gene: TRBV20-1; clone size: NA; J gene: TRBJ1-2; D gene: NA; CDR3 DNA: TGCAGTGCAGACGGACAGCGCGGCTACACCTTC; CDR3 protein: CSADGQRGYTF
V gene: TRBV3-1/TRBV3-2; clone size: NA; J gene: TRBJ2-1; D gene: NA; CDR3 DNA: TGTGCCAGCAGCCAAGGAACAGCCGCATACAATGAGCAGTTCTTC; CDR3 protein: CASSQGTAAYNEQFF
V gene: TRBV27; clone size: NA; J gene: TRBJ1-5; D gene: NA; CDR3 DNA: TGTGCCAGCAGTCCCCGCGCGGGCGGCAATCAGCCCCAGCATTTT; CDR3 protein: CASSPRAGGNQPQHF
V gene: TRBV6-5; clone size: NA; J gene: TRBJ2-5; D gene: TRBD2; CDR3 DNA: TGTGCCAGCGAAAGGGCGGGGGGGACCCAAGAGACCCAGTACTTC; CDR3 protein: CASERAGGTQETQYF
V gene: TRBV30; clone size: NA; J gene: TRBJ2-6; D gene: NA; CDR3 DNA: TGTGCCTGGAGTGTAGAAACAGCACCTTCCCGGGGGGCCAACGTCCTGACTTTC; CDR3 protein: CAWSVETAPSRGANVLTF
V gene: TRBV18; clone size: NA; J gene: TRBJ2-1; D gene: TRBD1; CDR3 DNA: TGTGCCAGCTCACCAGGGACAGCATACAATGAGCAGTTCTTC; CDR3 protein: CASSPGTAYNEQFF
V gene: TRBV6-5; clone size: NA; J gene: TRBJ1-2; D gene: NA; CDR3 DNA: TGTGCCAGCAGTTACTCGGGAGCCCGGGAGAGGTCGGGCTACACCTTC; CDR3 protein: CASSYSGARERSGYTF
V gene: TRBV10-3; clone size: NA; J gene: TRBJ2-7; D gene: NA; CDR3 DNA: TGTGCCATCAGTACTAGTTTATTCTCCTACGAGCAGTACTTC; CDR3 protein: CAISTSLFSYEQYF
V gene: TRBV7-9; clone size: once; J gene: TRBJ1-5; D gene: TRBD1; CDR3 DNA: TGTGCCAGCAGCCTGGGACAGGCAGATGGCTATCAGCCCCAGCATTTT; CDR3 protein: CASSLGQADGYQPQHF
V gene: TRBV11-2; clone size: once; J gene: TRBJ1-1; D gene: NA; CDR3 DNA: TGTGCCAGCAGCTTAGAAATCACAACCCGGAACACTGAAGCTTTCTTT; CDR3 protein: CASSLEITTRNTEAFF